The 25 T cell receptor beta chains below were found in one sample sequenced in a study of blood T cell repertoires in COVID-19. Generated by immunoSEQ multiplex PCR, the TCRdb table keeps only in-frame clones and is missing some. The data show roughly 220,000 clones, with 80% to 85% seen just once and 8% to 10% held by the top ten. The specimen was peripheral blood. The receptors come from a woman older than 75 with COVID-19, enrolled during active disease.

The chain recombines TRBV7-8 with TRBJ1-2, with D possibly matching TRBD1 (6 bases). V was clipped by 3 bases and J by 5 bases, with 16 bases between them. Germline V gives CDR1 SGHVS, CDR2 FQNEAQ. This CDR3 is built from 15 residues. This CDR3 reads CASSFDPRGGYGYTF. The CDR3 DNA reads TGTGCCAGCAGCTTTGACCCTAGGGGGGGTTATGGCTACACCTTC.

This clone occurred a few times. The V and J genes are TRBV10-3 and TRBJ1-5; D gene unclear. V was cut by 4 bases and J by 5 bases, with 12 bases left in between. Germline V gene data show CDR1 as ENHRY and CDR2 as SYGVKD. The CDR3 length is 14 residues. CDR3 bases: TGTGCCATCAGTGCGACACCAACCGATCAGCCCCAGCATTTT. It codes for CAISATPTDQPQHF.

The rearrangement uses TRBV5-1 and TRBJ1-1; D ambiguous. From germline, CDR1 is SGHRS and CDR2 YFSETQ. The CDR3 runs to 14 residues. V was trimmed by 0 bases and J by 1 base, leaving 7 bases between them. The CDR3 loop reads CASSLVQENTEAFF. CDR3 coding DNA: TGCGCCAGCAGCTTGGTCCAGGAGAACACTGAAGCTTTCTTT.

The gene calls are TRBV3-1 (or the pseudogene TRBV3-2) and TRBJ1-2; unclear D gene. Germline loops: CDR1 LGHDT, CDR2 YNNKEL (reference sequence). This CDR3 has 13 amino acids. Trimming left V 3 bases short and J 4 bases short, with 9 bases between. In DNA, the CDR3 is TGTGCCAGCAGCCAGGAGGGTGGCTATGGCTACACCTTC. Amino acid sequence: CASSQEGGYGYTF.

The gene calls are TRBV9 and TRBJ2-2; TRBD2 might be the D (6 bases). V lost 6 bases to trimming and J lost 2 bases, with 17 bases between them. This CDR3 has 16 residues. Germline assignment: CDR1 SGDLS and CDR2 YYNGEE. The CDR3 loop is CASTPDGSRNTGELFF. The CDR3 coding sequence is TGTGCCAGCACCCCAGACGGGAGTAGAAACACCGGGGAGCTGTTTTTT.

With regard to this clone: The sample holds other DNA sequences that translate to the same CDR3. The chain carries TRBV3-1 (or the pseudogene TRBV3-2) and TRBJ1-1; no reliable D call. Germline CDR1 LGHDT, CDR2 YNNKEL (reference sequence). V shed 3 bases and J shed 7 bases, with 6 bases lying between them. CDR3 length equals 11 residues. CDR3 sequence: CASSQLGEAFF. In nucleotides, the CDR3 is TGTGCCAGCAGCCAGCTAGGTGAAGCTTTCTTT.

The chain employs TRBV7-3 and TRBJ2-3; 12 positions agree with TRBD2. This CDR3 region has 19 residues. V gave up 4 bases and J gave up 0 bases; unmatched junction bases: 11. Germline loops: CDR1 SGHTA, CDR2 FQGTGA. The CDR3 DNA sequence: TGTGCCAGCAGCTCCGGGACTAGCGGGCGTACTCCTAGCACAGATACGCAGTATTTT. This translates into CASSSGTSGRTPSTDTQYF.

The gene calls are TRBV21-1 and TRBJ1-2; TRBD1, the D gene given by the table, was not confirmed from the DNA. TRBV21-1 is shown as a pseudogene. This CDR3 region has 14 residues. The CDR3 here is CASSKVGRDYGYTF. The CDR3 DNA reads TGTGCCAGCAGCAAAGTGGGCAGGGACTATGGCTACACCTTC.

Comments on this clone: This specimen includes other DNA sequences encoding the same CDR3. The rearrangement joins TRBV9 to TRBJ1-6, with D unresolved. V lost 0 bases and J 6 bases, leaving 4 bases between the germline ends. The CDR3 is 13 amino acids. Germline CDR1 and CDR2: SGDLS and YYNGEE. CDR3 bases: TGTGCCAGCAGCGTAGGGCCTAATTCACCCCTCCACTTT. The encoded protein is CASSVGPNSPLHF.

This rearrangement joins TRBV21-1 to TRBJ1-5; the table assigns TRBD1, which was not confirmed against the DNA. TRBV21-1 is a recognized pseudogene. This CDR3 spans 16 amino acids. CDR3 protein: CASSKDLAGINQPQHF. CDR3 coding DNA: TGTGCCAGCAGCAAAGACTTGGCAGGGATCAATCAGCCCCAGCATTTT.

The V call is TRBV19, the J call TRBJ2-2, with 8 bases aligning to TRBD2. The germline CDR1 and CDR2 sequences are LNHDA and SQIVND (reference sequence). V gave up 3 bases and J gave up 8 bases; unmatched junction bases: 8. The CDR3 contains 15 residues. The CDR3 DNA reads TGTGCCAGTAGTATCCAGGGACTAGTAAGAGGGGAGCTGTTTTTT. Protein sequence: CASSIQGLVRGELFF.

With regard to this clone: In the same sample, other DNA sequences code for this CDR3. The J gene is TRBJ1-1, the V gene TRBV5-1; 8 bases line up with TRBD1. V lost 2 bases, J lost 5 bases, and 2 bases stayed unmatched. The V gene's germline CDR1 is SGHRS and CDR2 YFSETQ. The length of the CDR3 is 13 residues. The CDR3 nucleotides read TGCGCCAGCAGCTTCCAGGGGGCAACTGAAGCTTTCTTT. It encodes CASSFQGATEAFF.

This clone was observed a single time. The chain has TRBV28 and TRBJ1-2; the match to TRBD1 covers 9 bases. The trim removed 4 bases at V and 8 bases at J, leaving 11 bases unmatched. Germline lookup yields CDR1 MDHEN and CDR2 SYDVKM. The CDR3 extends over 15 amino acids. This CDR3 reads CASSWTGVFYGGYTF. CDR3 coding DNA: TGTGCCAGCAGTTGGACAGGGGTATTTTATGGCGGCTACACCTTC.

The V gene is TRBV6-2 or TRBV6-3, the J gene TRBJ1-5, with 9 bases matching TRBD1. The CDR3 runs to 19 residues. The trim removed 2 bases at V and 0 bases at J, leaving 11 bases unmatched. Per the germline V gene, CDR1 is MNHEY and CDR2 is SVGEGT. The CDR3 loop is CASSYPPDRGSYSNQPQHF. CDR3 bases: TGTGCCAGCAGTTACCCCCCGGACAGGGGATCTTATAGCAATCAGCCCCAGCATTTT.

The rearrangement links TRBV7-3 to TRBJ2-6, with TRBD2 as a possible D gene (5 bases). Germline V gene lookup returns CDR1 SGHTA and CDR2 FQGTGA. This CDR3 has 16 amino acids. The germline V and J ends were trimmed by 1 base and 2 bases, with 9 bases remaining between them. The CDR3 protein is CASSLRGLAGANVLTF. In DNA form, the CDR3 reads TGTGCCAGCAGCTTAAGAGGGTTAGCTGGGGCCAACGTCCTGACTTTC.

The chain uses TRBV24-1 and TRBJ2-7; TRBD1 agrees at 8 bases. This CDR3 spans 14 amino acids. The V segment lost 2 bases and the J segment 2 bases; nucleotides outside the gene matches: 1. Germline V lookup: CDR1 KGHDR, CDR2 SFDVKD. CDR3 loop: CATSDSDRAYEQYF. CDR3 in DNA: TGTGCCACCAGTGATTCGGACAGGGCCTACGAGCAGTACTTC.

V and J are TRBV2 and TRBJ1-5; D is ambiguous. Trimming took 3 bases from V and 4 from J, leaving 10 bases between them. Germline V gene lookup returns CDR1 SNHLY and CDR2 FYNNEI. The CDR3 is 14 residues long. CDR3 in DNA: TGTGCCAGCAGTGAGAGGTCACCTAATCAGCCCCAGCATTTT. Translated: CASSERSPNQPQHF.

The chain carries TRBV27 and TRBJ1-6; tentatively, D is TRBD1 (6 bases). The germline gives CDR1 MNHEY, CDR2 SMNVEV (reference sequence). V lost 2 bases and J 0 bases, leaving 14 bases between the germline ends. This CDR3 contains 18 residues. CDR3 protein: CASSLRGGISSYNSPLHF. The CDR3 bases are TGTGCCAGCAGTTTAAGGGGGGGGATCAGCTCCTATAATTCACCCCTCCACTTT.

The V call is TRBV20-1, the J call TRBJ1-1; the D is unclear. Germline CDR1 DFQATT, CDR2 SNEGSKA (reference sequence). The CDR3 contains 13 residues. Trimming took 3 bases from V and 8 from J, leaving 16 bases between them. This CDR3 reads CSASYELAVEAFF. CDR3 DNA sequence: TGCAGTGCTAGTTATGAATTAGCCGTGGAAGCTTTCTTT.

The genes are TRBV7-2 and TRBJ2-1; 10 bases align to TRBD1. V lost 3 bases, J lost 5 bases, and 7 bases stayed unmatched. Germline assignment: CDR1 SGHTA and CDR2 FQGNSA. The CDR3 sequence is 16 residues long. CDR3: CASSFRTGGRNNEQFF. The CDR3 bases are TGTGCCAGCAGCTTTAGGACAGGGGGTCGGAACAATGAGCAGTTCTTC.

The chain is built from TRBV7-8 and TRBJ2-5, with 11 bases matching TRBD1. V shed 5 bases, J shed 2 bases, and the junction held 7 bases outside the gene matches. The length of the CDR3 is 16 residues. The V gene's germline CDR1 is SGHVS and CDR2 FQNEAQ. The CDR3 region is CASSRRTGGNQETQYF. CDR3 bases: TGTGCCAGCAGCCGGCGGACAGGGGGCAATCAAGAGACCCAGTACTTC.

The chain joins TRBV9 to TRBJ1-3; 8 nucleotides agree with TRBD1. CDR3 length: 16 residues. Germline assignment: CDR1 SGDLS and CDR2 YYNGEE. J was trimmed by 1 base and V by 3 bases; bases with no gene match: 6. The CDR3 loop reads CASSAGTGRSGNTIYF. The CDR3 region has the DNA TGTGCCAGCAGCGCGGGGACAGGTCGATCTGGAAACACCATATATTTT.

V and J are TRBV14 and TRBJ1-2; D may be TRBD1 (6 bases). The V end was cut by 4 bases, the J end by 3 bases, with 9 bases between. The CDR3 totals 13 residues. Per the germline V gene, CDR1 is SGHDN and CDR2 is FVKESK. The chain's CDR3 is CASSPDRDYGYTF. CDR3 DNA: TGTGCCAGCAGCCCGGACAGAGACTATGGCTACACCTTC.

The chain joins TRBV6-2 or TRBV6-3 to TRBJ2-7; 8 bases are shared with TRBD2. CDR1 is MNHEY and CDR2 is SVGEGT in the germline V gene. V lost 4 bases, J lost 1 base, and 15 bases stayed unmatched. This CDR3 spans 18 amino acids. CDR3 bases: TGTGCCAGCAGTTTCCCTACCCAGCGCGGGGGGTCTTCCTACGAGCAGTACTTC. Residues: CASSFPTQRGGSSYEQYF.

The V gene is TRBV30, the J gene TRBJ1-2, with D tentatively TRBD1 (6 bases). Per the germline V gene, CDR1 is GTSNPN and CDR2 is SVGIG (reference sequence). The CDR3 sequence is 12 residues long. Trimming stripped 4 bases from V and 8 bases from J, with 14 bases between. The CDR3 DNA reads TGTGCCTGGACAGGGGACCTAGGGGGCTACACCTTC. Amino acids: CAWTGDLGGYTF.